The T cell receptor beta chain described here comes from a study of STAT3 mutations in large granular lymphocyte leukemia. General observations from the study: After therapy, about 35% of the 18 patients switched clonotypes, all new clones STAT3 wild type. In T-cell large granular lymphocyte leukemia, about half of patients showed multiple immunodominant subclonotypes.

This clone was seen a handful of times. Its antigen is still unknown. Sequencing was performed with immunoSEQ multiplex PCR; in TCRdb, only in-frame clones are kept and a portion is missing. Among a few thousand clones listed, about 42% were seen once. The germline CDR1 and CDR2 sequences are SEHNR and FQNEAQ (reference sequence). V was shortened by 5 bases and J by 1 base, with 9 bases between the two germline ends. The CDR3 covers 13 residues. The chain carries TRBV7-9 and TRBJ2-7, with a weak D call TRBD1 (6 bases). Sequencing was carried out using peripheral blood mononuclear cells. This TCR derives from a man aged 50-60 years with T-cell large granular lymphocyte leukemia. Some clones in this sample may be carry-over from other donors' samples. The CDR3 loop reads CASSTGISYEQYF. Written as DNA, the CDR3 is TGTGCCAGCAGCACAGGGATATCCTACGAGCAGTACTTC. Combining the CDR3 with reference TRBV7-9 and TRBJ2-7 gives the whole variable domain DTGVSQNPRHKITKRGQNVTFRCDPISEHNRLYWYRQTLGQGPEFLTYFQNEAQLEKSRLLSDRFSAERPKGSFSTLEIQRTEQGDSAMYLCASSTGISYEQYFGPGTRLTVT.